This entry is about one T cell receptor beta chain. Its antigen is undetermined. V dropped 5 bases and J dropped 5 bases, with 12 bases sitting between them. Germline V gene sequence: CDR1 SGHAT, CDR2 FQDESV (reference sequence). This CDR3 is 14 amino acids long. The data stem from a study of PD-1 blockade in classical Hodgkin lymphoma. Sequenced by immunoSEQ multiplex PCR; TCRdb stores in-frame clones only, minus some. Altogether 70,000 or so clones are present, about 94% being singletons, with the ten largest covering roughly 2.7%. As for time point: newly diagnosed, previously untreated cHL patient sample. Study conclusions and caveats: The drivers behind the repertoire differences, possibly disease activity or prior therapy, remain undefined. Diminished baseline TCR diversity has been reported in newly diagnosed patients relative to healthy donors.

The chain is built from TRBV11-1 and TRBJ1-4; perhaps TRBD1 as D (5 bases). The TCR originated in a human donor with classical Hodgkin lymphoma. The specimen was peripheral blood mononuclear cells (PBMCs). CDR3 nucleotide sequence: TGTGCCAGCAGCGGGAGACAGAAAAATGAAAAACTGTTTTTT. This sequence encodes CASSGRQKNEKLFF.